The next 16 T cell receptor beta chains were all read from a single sample in a study of neoadjuvant anti-PD-1 for oral cavity cancer. Profiling relied on immunoSEQ multiplex PCR, and the TCRdb table lists in-frame clones only, not all of them. The data show about 12,000 clones, about three fifths seen once. Sequenced material: PBMCs, taken before nivolumab (anti-PD-1) treatment. These TCRs come from a person aged 40 to 85 with oral cavity squamous cell carcinoma.

This chain connects TRBV7-9 to TRBJ2-1; 13 bases fit TRBD2. Germline CDR1 reads SEHNR; CDR2 reads FQNEAQ (reference sequence). V shed 3 bases and J 5 bases; nucleotides not matched to a gene: 4. The CDR3 sequence is 16 residues long. CDR3 sequence: CASSFRTSGGDNEQFF. As DNA, the CDR3 is TGTGCCAGCAGCTTTAGGACTAGCGGGGGAGACAATGAGCAGTTCTTC.

The rearrangement joins TRBV27 to TRBJ2-2; no reliable D call. Germline assignment: CDR1 MNHEY and CDR2 SMNVEV (reference sequence). V lost 6 bases, J lost 3 bases, and 11 bases lay in between. The CDR3 spans 14 residues. The CDR3 protein is CASRRVLDTGELFF. The DNA for the CDR3 is TGTGCCAGCAGACGGGTCCTTGACACCGGGGAGCTGTTTTTT.

CDR3 sequence (DNA): TGTGCCAGCAGGATTAGCGGGGGGGTACAAGAGACCCAGTACTTC. Translating it yields CASRISGGVQETQYF. V usage is TRBV27 and J usage is TRBJ2-5; 11 positions match TRBD2. This CDR3 has 15 residues. Trimming cost V 6 bases and J 2 bases; bases outside gene matches: 5. Looked up from germline, CDR1 is MNHEY and CDR2 is SMNVEV (reference sequence).

The rearrangement links TRBV29-1 to TRBJ2-7; 7 nucleotides align to TRBD1. The CDR3 has 13 amino acids. J gave up 3 bases and V 8 bases, and 10 bases lay outside the gene matches. Germline CDR1 reads SQVTM; CDR2 reads ANQGSEA. CDR3 loop: CSFSGTALYEQYF. The CDR3, as DNA: TGCAGCTTTTCCGGGACAGCACTCTACGAGCAGTACTTC.

The chain links TRBV18 to TRBJ1-1; 9 positions match TRBD1. Germline CDR1 and CDR2: KGHSH and LQKENI. Germline trimming cut 6 bases from V and 4 bases from J; bases unmatched to any gene: 9. The CDR3 length is 15 residues. CDR3 sequence: CASSTQGARGTEAFF. The CDR3 nucleotides are TGTGCCAGCTCCACACAGGGGGCAAGGGGCACTGAAGCTTTCTTT.

This clone was observed once. The genes are TRBV7-2 and TRBJ1-5; tentative D call: TRBD1 (6 bases). V dropped 5 bases and J dropped 5 bases, with 16 bases sitting between them. The CDR3 is 15 amino acids. Germline V gene data show CDR1 as SGHTA and CDR2 as FQGNSA. The CDR3 DNA is TGTGCCAGCAGCCCCAGCGGGACATTGCATCAGCCCCAGCATTTT. Its translation is CASSPSGTLHQPQHF.

The chain joins TRBV28 to TRBJ1-1; D gene unclear. The germline gives CDR1 MDHEN, CDR2 SYDVKM. The CDR3 covers 13 residues. V was trimmed by 7 bases and J by 6 bases, leaving 15 bases between them. CDR3 region: CASTLMVRSEAFF. As DNA, the CDR3 is TGTGCCAGCACCCTCATGGTAAGGTCTGAAGCTTTCTTT.

The CDR3 is CASSDRSGGNQPQHF. CDR3 nucleotide sequence: TGTGCCAGCAGTGATCGATCAGGGGGTAATCAGCCCCAGCATTTT. The rearrangement uses TRBV2 and TRBJ1-5; TRBD1 aligns across 7 bases. Trimming at V came to 3 bases and at J to 4 bases, leaving 6 bases not matched to a gene. This CDR3 has 15 amino acids. From germline, CDR1 is SNHLY and CDR2 FYNNEI.

This clone was recorded a few times. The V and J genes are TRBV25-1 and TRBJ1-6; 7 bases agree with TRBD1. Germline V lookup: CDR1 MGHDK, CDR2 SYGVNS. This CDR3 region has 14 residues. J gave up 7 bases and V 4 bases, and 4 bases lay outside the gene matches. The CDR3 DNA sequence: TGTGCCAGCAGTGGACAGGGAATCAATTCACCCCTCCACTTT. Its translation: CASSGQGINSPLHF.

The J gene is TRBJ1-6, the V gene TRBV30; maybe TRBD1 (6 bases). Germline CDR1 and CDR2: GTSNPN and SVGIG (reference sequence). The V end was cut by 4 bases, the J end by 7 bases, with 11 bases between. The CDR3 extends over 13 amino acids. This chain's CDR3 is CAWNPGQNSPLHF. For the CDR3, the DNA is TGTGCCTGGAACCCAGGACAGAATTCACCCCTCCACTTT. Filled out from reference TRBV30 and TRBJ1-6, the complete variable domain reads SQTIHQWPATLVQPVGSPLSLECTVEGTSNPNLYWYRQAAGRGLQLLFYSVGIGQISSEVPQNLSASRPQDRQFILSSKKLLLSDSGFYLCAWNPGQNSPLHFGNGTRLTVT.

This clone was seen a handful of times. This rearrangement joins TRBV30 to TRBJ1-6; D unclear. Trimming took 0 bases from V and 9 from J, leaving 6 bases between them. This CDR3 spans 12 amino acids. CDR1 is GTSNPN, CDR2 SVGIG, per germline (reference sequence). CDR3 nucleotides: TGTGCCTGGAGTGTACGCGGTTCACCCCTCCACTTT. Encoded protein: CAWSVRGSPLHF.

This chain links TRBV4-1 with TRBJ2-7, with 8 nucleotides matching TRBD2. This CDR3 contains 14 residues. J gave up 6 bases and V 5 bases, and 9 bases lay outside the gene matches. Germline V gene lookup returns CDR1 MGHRA and CDR2 YSYEKL. CDR3: CASSSAGARAEQYF. CDR3 sequence (DNA): TGCGCCAGCAGCTCAGCGGGGGCGCGGGCCGAGCAGTACTTC.

The rearrangement joins TRBV28 to TRBJ1-2; D is unresolved. V gave up 2 bases and J gave up 4 bases, with 8 bases separating them. Germline assignment: CDR1 MDHEN and CDR2 SYDVKM. The CDR3 covers 13 residues. CDR3 nucleotides: TGTGCCAGCAGTTTACGGGCGACCTATGGCTACACCTTC. This encodes CASSLRATYGYTF.

This clone was seen a handful of times. This chain links TRBV9 with TRBJ2-1; 8 bases align to TRBD2. The CDR3 covers 16 residues. J gave up 4 bases and V 4 bases, and 10 bases lay outside the gene matches. CDR1 is SGDLS and CDR2 is YYNGEE in the germline V gene. The CDR3 loop is CASSPGRASGYNEQFF. CDR3 bases: TGTGCCAGCAGCCCCGGGAGGGCTAGCGGATACAATGAGCAGTTCTTC.

This clone is a singleton in its sample. The V call is TRBV9, the J call TRBJ2-2; 7 nucleotides line up with TRBD1. V shed 0 bases and J 8 bases; nucleotides not matched to a gene: 13. This CDR3 comprises 17 residues. Germline-derived CDR1 and CDR2 are SGDLS and YYNGEE. The CDR3 region has the DNA TGTGCCAGCAGCGTAGGTAGGACAGGCCCTGTTTTGGGGGAGCTGTTTTTT. As protein: CASSVGRTGPVLGELFF.

This clone was detected once. The chain carries TRBV6-4 and TRBJ2-1; D is possibly TRBD2 (6 bases). The CDR3 is 13 residues long. The germline gives CDR1 MRHNA, CDR2 SNTAGT. This CDR3 is CASGRNRENEQFF. The CDR3 DNA sequence: TGTGCTAGCGGCCGAAATAGGGAGAATGAGCAGTTCTTC.